Below are 15 T cell receptor beta chains sequenced from a single sample in a study of CD4 T cells in relation to SARS-CoV-2 and coronaviruses (dated by TCRdb to the early 2020s). Which antigens these TCRs recognize remains unknown. Receptor libraries were prepared by the immunoSEQ multiplex PCR assay. TCRdb holds this immuneACCESS table with in-frame rearrangements only. Some clones are missing; in checked studies, unresolved V genes explain under half, and the rest has no known cause. The sample records about 25,000 clones, 76% of which are singletons. 20% to 25% of the sample comes from the top ten. CD4+ T cells from unexposed donors were collected before the COVID-19 pandemic (2011-2018). After 10 to 11 days of culture, CD4+ T cells were isolated with the EasySep CD4+ T cell isolation kit. Sequencing was carried out using CD4+ T cells from PBMCs, cultured in vitro. Receptor source: a human donor in good health.

The chain combines TRBV11-2 with TRBJ2-1; D gene ambiguous. This CDR3 contains 13 residues. Between the trimmed V and J ends, which lost 0 bases and 7 bases, there was a span of 7 bases. From germline, CDR1 is SGHAT and CDR2 FQNNGV. The CDR3, as DNA: TGTGCCAGCAGCTTAGATCTGGTGAATGAGCAGTTCTTC. Its translation is CASSLDLVNEQFF.

This rearrangement joins TRBV3-1 (or the pseudogene TRBV3-2) to TRBJ2-1; TRBD2 agrees at 13 bases. Germline CDR1 reads LGHDT; CDR2 reads YNNKEL (reference sequence). V was clipped by 5 bases and J by 8 bases; unmatched bases: 12. The CDR3 has 17 residues. CDR3 loop: CASSLTPGLAGSHEQFF. CDR3 DNA sequence: TGTGCCAGCAGCTTGACTCCGGGACTAGCGGGATCCCATGAGCAGTTCTTC.

This clone showed up just a few times. This chain links TRBV4-1 with TRBJ2-7; weak D call: TRBD2 (5 bases). CDR3 size: 14 residues. V lost 2 bases to trimming and J lost 0 bases, with 8 bases between them. The V gene's germline CDR1 is MGHRA and CDR2 YSYEKL. The CDR3 DNA follows: TGCGCCAGCAGCCAAACTAGGAGCTCCTACGAGCAGTACTTC. Protein product: CASSQTRSSYEQYF.

This clone appeared once. The gene calls are TRBV5-1 and TRBJ1-4; weak D call: TRBD1 (5 bases). V gave up 2 bases and J gave up 7 bases, with 15 bases separating them. The germline V gene encodes CDR1 SGHRS and CDR2 YFSETQ. The CDR3 spans 15 residues. The CDR3, as DNA: TGCGCCAGCAGCTTCCAGGGAATTTTTGGTGAAAAACTGTTTTTT. This sequence encodes CASSFQGIFGEKLFF.

The chain employs TRBV10-3 and TRBJ2-3, with unresolved D. Germline values: CDR1 ENHRY, CDR2 SYGVKD. There are 15 residues in the CDR3. V lost 3 bases to trimming and J lost 2 bases, with 12 bases between them. Here the CDR3 reads CAISEGNFPTDTQYF. The CDR3 bases are TGTGCCATCAGTGAAGGGAACTTCCCCACAGATACGCAGTATTTT.

The rearrangement uses TRBV29-1 and TRBJ2-3; D is possibly TRBD2 (6 bases). The CDR3 extends over 14 amino acids. V lost 8 bases and J lost 8, with 23 bases in between. Germline CDR1 and CDR2: SQVTM and ANQGSEA. CDR3 in DNA: TGCAGCTTCGAACTAGCTTTGGATTTGGGTACGCAGTATTTT. As protein: CSFELALDLGTQYF.

This clone came up once. This rearrangement joins TRBV29-1 to TRBJ1-2; D is undetermined. Trimming took 5 bases from V and 8 from J, leaving 18 bases between them. Germline CDR1 and CDR2: SQVTM and ANQGSEA. The CDR3 covers 13 residues. The CDR3 nucleotides are TGCAGCGTTCACACCCCACAAGGGAGCGGCTACACCTTC. This codes for CSVHTPQGSGYTF. The whole variable domain, filled in from reference TRBV29-1 and TRBJ1-2, reads SAVISQKPSRDICQRGTSLTIQCQVDSQVTMMFWYRQQPGQSLTLIATANQGSEATYESGFVIDKFPISRPNLTFSTLTVSNMSPEDSSIYLCSVHTPQGSGYTFGSGTRLTVV.

This clone was recorded a few times. The V and J genes are TRBV19 and TRBJ1-2; D is undetermined. The CDR3 is 14 amino acids. V was clipped by 4 bases and J by 2 bases, with 11 bases between them. Germline V CDR1 and CDR2: LNHDA, SQIVND (reference sequence). CDR3: CASSTWTGNYGYTF. For the CDR3, the DNA is TGTGCCAGTAGTACCTGGACGGGAAACTATGGCTACACCTTC. The complete variable domain, with remaining parts taken from reference TRBV19 and TRBJ1-2, reads DGGITQSPKYLFRKEGQNVTLSCEQNLNHDAMYWYRQDPGQGLRLIYYSQIVNDFQKGDIAEGYSVSREKKESFPLTVTSAQKNPTAFYLCASSTWTGNYGYTFGSGTRLTVV.

This clone came up once. This chain joins TRBV11-1 and TRBJ2-1, with D perhaps TRBD2 (7 bases). Germline V gene sequence: CDR1 SGHAT, CDR2 FQDESV (reference sequence). V was pared by 1 base and J by 5 bases, with 15 bases between. The CDR3 runs 16 residues. Written as DNA, the CDR3 is TGTGCCAGCAGCTTAGTAGGGGGGGTCGCACACAATGAGCAGTTCTTC. Encoded protein: CASSLVGGVAHNEQFF. Filled out from reference TRBV11-1 and TRBJ2-1, the complete variable domain reads EAEVAQSPRYKITEKSQAVAFWCDPISGHATLYWYRQILGQGPELLVQFQDESVVDDSQLPKDRFSAERLKGVDSTLKIQPAELGDSAMYLCASSLVGGVAHNEQFFGPGTRLTVL.

The rearrangement uses TRBV7-2 and TRBJ2-4; no definite D call. The CDR3 is 14 amino acids. The ends were cut back, 1 base at V and 6 bases at J, with 10 bases in the middle. Per the germline V gene, CDR1 is SGHTA and CDR2 is FQGNSA. CDR3 in DNA: TGTGCCAGCAGCTTAGGAATTCAGCGAAACATTCAGTACTTC. It is translated as CASSLGIQRNIQYF.

V and J are TRBV5-6 and TRBJ1-5; 8 bases map to TRBD1. V lost 5 bases and J lost 1; bases outside the gene matches: 17. Looked up from germline, CDR1 is SGHDT and CDR2 is YYEEEE. CDR3 length equals 19 residues. The CDR3 coding sequence is TGTGCCAGCAGTTCCTATCGGACAGGGATAAGGTCGAGCAATCAGCCCCAGCATTTT. Translation: CASSSYRTGIRSSNQPQHF.

V usage is TRBV4-1 and J usage is TRBJ2-5, with 11 nucleotides matching TRBD2. Germline V lookup: CDR1 MGHRA, CDR2 YSYEKL. V dropped 4 bases and J dropped 1; count of bases not matched to a gene: 11. This CDR3 region has 18 residues. As DNA, the CDR3 is TGCGCCAGCAGCCGAGAGACTTTAGCGGGGGGGGTCCAAGAGACCCAGTACTTC. It yields the protein CASSRETLAGGVQETQYF.

V is TRBV5-1 and J is TRBJ2-7; the D call may be TRBD1 or TRBD2 (6 bases each). Germline loops: CDR1 SGHRS, CDR2 YFSETQ. Trimming removed 1 base from V and 1 base from J, with 21 bases in between. This CDR3 spans 18 amino acids. This CDR3 reads CASSLSPHEGGTSYEQYF. In nucleotides, the CDR3 is TGCGCCAGCAGCTTGTCTCCTCACGAGGGGGGCACTTCCTACGAGCAGTACTTC.

V and J are TRBV7-8 and TRBJ1-5; 8 bases align to TRBD1. In germline, CDR1 is SGHVS, CDR2 FQNEAQ. This CDR3 has 16 amino acids. The V and J ends lost 5 bases and 2 bases, in that order; junction bases with no gene match: 8. The CDR3 region is CASSRLTGQGNQPQHF. In DNA form, the CDR3 reads TGTGCCAGCAGCCGATTAACGGGACAGGGCAATCAGCCCCAGCATTTT. Together with reference TRBV7-8 and TRBJ1-5, the CDR3 gives the full variable domain: GAGVSQSPRYKVAKRGQDVALRCDPISGHVSLFWYQQALGQGPEFLTYFQNEAQLDKSGLPSDRFFAERPEGSVSTLKIQRTQQEDSAVYLCASSRLTGQGNQPQHFGDGTRLSIL.

This clone has only one observation. This CDR3 is CASSPWEGRSGEQYF. The CDR3 DNA reads TGTGCCAGCAGCCCCTGGGAGGGCCGGTCGGGAGAGCAGTACTTC. The chain has TRBV7-2 and TRBJ2-7, with TRBD2 matching over 7 bases. The CDR3 is made up of 15 amino acids. The V and J ends lost 5 bases and 7 bases, in that order; junction bases with no gene match: 14. From germline, CDR1 is SGHTA and CDR2 FQGNSA.